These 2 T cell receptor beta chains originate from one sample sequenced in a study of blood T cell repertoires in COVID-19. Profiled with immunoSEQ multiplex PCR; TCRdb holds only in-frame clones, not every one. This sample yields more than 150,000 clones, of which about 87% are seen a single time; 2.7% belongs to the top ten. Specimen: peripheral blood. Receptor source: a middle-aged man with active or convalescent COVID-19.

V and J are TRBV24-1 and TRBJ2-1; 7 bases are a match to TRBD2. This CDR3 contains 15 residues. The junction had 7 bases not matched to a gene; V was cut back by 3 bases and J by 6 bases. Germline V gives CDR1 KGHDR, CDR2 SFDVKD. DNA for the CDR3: TGTGCCACCAGTGATACCCCGTCTAGCGGCAATGAGCAGTTCTTC. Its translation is CATSDTPSSGNEQFF.

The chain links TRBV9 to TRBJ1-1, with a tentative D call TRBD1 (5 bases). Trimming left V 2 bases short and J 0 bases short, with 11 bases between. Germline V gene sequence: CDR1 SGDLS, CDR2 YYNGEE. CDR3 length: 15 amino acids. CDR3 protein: CASSVGSTVNTEAFF. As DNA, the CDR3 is TGTGCCAGCAGCGTCGGTTCGACAGTGAACACTGAAGCTTTCTTT.